Given below is one T cell receptor (beta chain) in context. Antigen specificity is unknown. V dropped 0 bases and J dropped 6; count of bases not matched to a gene: 4. Germline-derived CDR1 and CDR2 are SGHRS and YFSETQ. This CDR3 is 15 amino acids long. The data derive from a study of T-cell reconstitution after alpha-beta-depleted transplantation in children. Study observations and caveats: T-cell numbers and diversity one year post-transplant derived largely from freshly generated T cells. Recipient T cells and thymic progenitors that survived were the source of the high TCRbeta diversity seen at day 60 in some patients. It was reported that alpha-beta T cells came from several hundred expanded graft clones (about two months after transplant).

Preparing the TCRbeta library involved the use of unique molecular identifiers. Using its own MiXCR run on the PCR reads, TCRdb lists one record per CDR3 protein. The sample records fewer than 250,000 distinct CDR3 sequences, approximately 17% being singletons. The sequence derives from a male patient between 2 and 15 years old who had a stem cell transplant for acute lymphoblastic leukemia, so the T cells may come from the graft donor. This chain uses TRBV5-1 with TRBJ2-3; 10 positions agree with TRBD1. The specimen was PBMCs, mostly from graft donor cells, collected 360 days after TCRalphabeta/CD19-depleted stem cell transplant. In DNA, the CDR3 is TGCGCCAGCAGCTTGGGACAGGGGGCATCCGATACGCAGTATTTT. Its translation is CASSLGQGASDTQYF.